The 27 T cell receptor beta chains in this list originate from one sample, sequenced in a study of shared clonotypes between healthy human individuals. Some clones are missing from TCRdb's copy, which holds only in-frame ones; the method was immunoSEQ multiplex PCR. Of around 620,000 clones in the sample, roughly 96% were seen once. The naive CD8 population came from CD45RO-negative cells selected for CCR7, without terminally differentiated effector memory CD45RA+ cells. The specimen sequenced was naive CD8+ T cells sorted from blood. These TCRs come from a woman aged 25-40 years in good health.

J is TRBJ2-3 and V is TRBV14, with TRBD2 identical over 10 bases. The V gene end was trimmed by 0 bases and the J gene end by 2 bases; junction bases not matched to a gene: 8. The length of the CDR3 is 18 residues. In germline, CDR1 is SGHDN, CDR2 FVKESK. The CDR3 protein is CASSQEWASGGPTDTQYF. The CDR3 bases are TGTGCCAGCAGCCAAGAATGGGCTAGCGGGGGCCCCACAGATACGCAGTATTTT.

V and J are TRBV30 and TRBJ2-2; maybe TRBD2 (5 bases). Trimming took off 0 bases at V and 3 bases at J, with 8 bases between the two ends. CDR1 is GTSNPN, CDR2 SVGIG, per germline (reference sequence). CDR3 length: 14 amino acids. In DNA form, the CDR3 reads TGTGCCTGGAGTGTACTAGGGTACACCGGGGAGCTGTTTTTT. This gives the protein CAWSVLGYTGELFF.

The V and J genes are TRBV2 and TRBJ1-5; D gene uncertain. Germline V lookup: CDR1 SNHLY, CDR2 FYNNEI. Trimming pared 2 bases from V and 0 bases from J, leaving 14 bases between. The CDR3 is 17 residues long. CDR3 nucleotides: TGTGCCAGCAGTGAAAATCCAGCCTTTTATAGCAATCAGCCCCAGCATTTT. Its protein is CASSENPAFYSNQPQHF.

This chain joins TRBV5-4 and TRBJ2-1, with 8 nucleotides matching TRBD2. With 2 bases clipped from V and 6 bases from J, the junction kept 4 bases outside the gene matches. The CDR3 runs to 14 residues. The germline V gene encodes CDR1 SGHNT and CDR2 YYREEE (reference sequence). The DNA of the CDR3 is TGTGCCAGCAGCTTAGGACTAGCTATCAATGAGCAGTTCTTC. Translating it yields CASSLGLAINEQFF.

This clone has just a few counts. This chain joins TRBV14 and TRBJ1-1; D is possibly TRBD1 (5 bases). V shed 7 bases and J shed 1 base, with 10 bases lying between them. Germline-derived CDR1 and CDR2 are SGHDN and FVKESK. This CDR3 comprises 13 residues. CDR3: CASTFRGNTEAFF. Here the CDR3 DNA reads TGTGCCAGCACTTTTAGGGGGAACACTGAAGCTTTCTTT.

This chain connects TRBV6-5 to TRBJ2-5; 9 bases agree with TRBD1. The DNA end favors TRBJ2-7, so the J call may be wrong. This CDR3 spans 15 amino acids. The germline V gene encodes CDR1 MNHEY and CDR2 SVGAGI. Written as DNA, the CDR3 is TGTGCCAGCAGTTACAGGGGGACAGGGTCCTACGAGCAGTACTTC. Protein: CASSYRGTGSYEQYF.

On this clone: Other nucleotide sequences in the sample specify the same CDR3. The J gene is TRBJ2-7, the V gene TRBV28, with D perhaps assigned TRBD1 or TRBD2 (5 bases each). The CDR3 has 14 amino acids. V lost 3 bases and J lost 0, with 9 bases in between. Germline V gives CDR1 MDHEN, CDR2 SYDVKM. CDR3 amino acids: CASSFAGSSYEQYF. The CDR3 DNA follows: TGTGCCAGCAGTTTCGCAGGGAGCTCCTACGAGCAGTACTTC.

This chain joins TRBV28 and TRBJ2-7; maybe TRBD2 (6 bases). With 5 bases removed from V and 4 bases from J, the gap between germline ends came to 12 bases. The CDR3 has 13 residues. Looked up from germline, CDR1 is MDHEN and CDR2 is SYDVKM. The CDR3 sequence is CASSIADRYEQYF. The CDR3 DNA follows: TGTGCCAGCAGTATAGCGGATCGGTACGAGCAGTACTTC.

The CDR3 bases are TGTGCCACCAGCAGAGGTTTTACTAGCGAGAGTCCCGAGCAGTACTTC. It is translated as CATSRGFTSESPEQYF. The genes are TRBV15 and TRBJ2-7; TRBD2 aligns across 7 bases. CDR1 is LNHNV and CDR2 is YYDKDF in the germline V gene (reference sequence). V shed 1 base and J 6 bases; nucleotides not matched to a gene: 12. CDR3 size: 16 residues.

J is TRBJ2-7 and V is TRBV5-5; 9 bases line up with TRBD2. Per germline, CDR1 SGHKS and CDR2 YYEKEE (reference sequence). This CDR3 contains 18 residues. Losses at the gene ends were 0 bases for V and 2 bases for J; bases not matched to a gene: 12. The CDR3 loop reads CASSLGASGTDLTYEQYF. The CDR3 DNA follows: TGTGCCAGCAGCTTGGGGGCTAGCGGGACCGACCTGACCTACGAGCAGTACTTC.

V is TRBV5-1 and J is TRBJ2-5; TRBD2 is a possible D gene (6 bases). The DNA end is more similar to TRBJ2-7, so the J call may be wrong. Germline V gives CDR1 SGHRS, CDR2 YFSETQ. The CDR3 length is 13 residues. Written as DNA, the CDR3 is TGCGCCAGCAGCTTCCGGGAGCCCTACGAGCAGTACTTC. This translates into CASSFREPYEQYF.

The chain has TRBV19 and TRBJ2-7; 8 bases line up with TRBD1. The V and J ends lost 5 bases and 2 bases, in that order; junction bases with no gene match: 11. The CDR3 spans 16 residues. The V gene's germline CDR1 is LNHDA and CDR2 SQIVND (reference sequence). CDR3 bases: TGTGCCAGTAGTTCAGAGCAGGGGGCGCGGGCCTACGAGCAGTACTTC. Translating gives CASSSEQGARAYEQYF.

The CDR3 here is CASQQGGSNYGYTF. CDR3 DNA sequence: TGTGCCAGTCAACAGGGTGGGTCTAACTATGGCTACACCTTC. The chain is built from TRBV19 and TRBJ1-2, with a weak D call TRBD1 (6 bases). This CDR3 region has 14 residues. Germline values: CDR1 LNHDA, CDR2 SQIVND (reference sequence). With 8 bases removed from V and 0 bases from J, the gap between germline ends came to 13 bases.

The J gene is TRBJ2-5, the V gene TRBV20-1; D unresolved. Deletions cut 1 base from V and 10 bases from J, with 10 bases between. The CDR3 runs to 11 residues. Germline CDR1 reads DFQATT; CDR2 reads SNEGSKA (reference sequence). Here the CDR3 reads CSARAPLDQYF. In DNA, the CDR3 is TGCAGTGCTAGAGCCCCCCTTGACCAGTACTTC.

The V gene is TRBV6-1, the J gene TRBJ2-7; 8 positions agree with TRBD1. Per the germline V gene, CDR1 is MNHNS and CDR2 is SASEGT. Trimming at V came to 8 bases and at J to 4 bases, leaving 4 bases not matched to a gene. This CDR3 comprises 12 residues. CDR3 sequence reads: CASGNRGYEQYF. Written as DNA, the CDR3 is TGTGCCAGCGGGAACAGGGGGTACGAGCAGTACTTC.

This clone was recorded only once. This sequence joins TRBV7-9 and TRBJ1-2, with D possibly being TRBD1 (6 bases). Germline V gives CDR1 SEHNR, CDR2 FQNEAQ (reference sequence). The CDR3 totals 15 residues. V lost 1 base and J lost 5, with 14 bases in between. The CDR3 protein is CASSLGGDRRYGYTF. CDR3 bases: TGTGCCAGCAGCTTAGGAGGAGACAGGAGATATGGCTACACCTTC.

V usage is TRBV14 and J usage is TRBJ2-2, with D perhaps TRBD1 or TRBD2 (5 bases each). CDR1 and CDR2 (germline): SGHDN, FVKESK. The V end lost 3 bases, the J end lost 3 bases, and 11 bases lay between the germline ends. CDR3 size: 15 residues. This chain's CDR3 is CASSHVQGDTGELFF. In DNA, the CDR3 is TGTGCCAGCAGCCACGTCCAGGGAGACACCGGGGAGCTGTTTTTT. The full variable domain, with the rest looked up from reference TRBV14 and TRBJ2-2, is EAGVTQFPSHSVIEKGQTVTLRCDPISGHDNLYWYRRVMGKEIKFLLHFVKESKQDESGMPNNRFLAERTGGTYSTLKVQPAELEDSGVYFCASSHVQGDTGELFFGEGSRLTVL.

This chain links TRBV27 with TRBJ2-5; D is ambiguous. V gave up 6 bases and J gave up 5 bases, with 13 bases separating them. The germline CDR1 and CDR2 sequences are MNHEY and SMNVEV (reference sequence). The CDR3 has 13 amino acids. Here the CDR3 reads CASSPIAGETQYF. For the CDR3, the DNA is TGTGCCAGCAGCCCCATAGCAGGCGAGACCCAGTACTTC.

This sequence joins TRBV28 and TRBJ2-7; D possibly corresponds to TRBD2 (5 bases). The CDR3 contains 14 residues. V was clipped by 6 bases and J by 3 bases, with 15 bases between them. Germline V gene sequence: CDR1 MDHEN, CDR2 SYDVKM. The CDR3 sequence is CASSPTGEGYEQYF. In DNA, the CDR3 is TGTGCCAGCAGCCCGACGGGCGAGGGCTACGAGCAGTACTTC.

The chain joins TRBV4-1 to TRBJ2-7; 7 bases match TRBD2. The germline CDR1 and CDR2 sequences are MGHRA and YSYEKL. The CDR3 sequence is 15 residues long. The trim removed 1 base at V and 4 bases at J, leaving 7 bases unmatched. This CDR3 is CASSQGTLALYEQYF. The CDR3 region has the DNA TGCGCCAGCAGCCAAGGCACACTAGCGCTTTACGAGCAGTACTTC.

This sequence joins TRBV19 and TRBJ2-2; the match to TRBD2 covers 7 bases. V was clipped by 3 bases and J by 0 bases; unmatched bases: 4. The CDR3 sequence is 16 residues long. Germline-derived CDR1 and CDR2 are LNHDA and SQIVND (reference sequence). The CDR3 DNA reads as TGTGCCAGTAGTATGGACCGGGAGGCGAACACCGGGGAGCTGTTTTTT. The encoded protein is CASSMDREANTGELFF.

The chain has TRBV6-5 and TRBJ1-2; weak D call: TRBD1 (6 bases). Trimming left V 8 bases short and J 8 bases short, with 18 bases between. CDR1 and CDR2 from the germline V gene are MNHEY and SVGAGI. This CDR3 is built from 13 residues. The CDR3 DNA follows: TGTGCCAGCGCCATGGACAGTTTTTACGGCTACACCTTC. It translates to CASAMDSFYGYTF.

The V call is TRBV7-3, the J call TRBJ2-2; TRBD2 agrees at 8 bases. The V segment lost 0 bases and the J segment 6 bases; nucleotides outside the gene matches: 6. The CDR3 consists of 16 residues. CDR1 is SGHTA and CDR2 is FQGTGA in the germline V gene. CDR3 loop: CASSLTTSGPPGELFF. DNA of the CDR3: TGTGCCAGCAGCTTAACTACTAGCGGCCCCCCCGGGGAGCTGTTTTTT.

J is TRBJ2-7 and V is TRBV6-6; D remains ambiguous. The V end was cut by 0 bases, the J end by 7 bases, with 16 bases between. This CDR3 has 15 residues. Germline-derived CDR1 and CDR2 are MNHNY and SVGAGI (reference sequence). This chain's CDR3 is CASSYSSGASGEQYF. DNA for the CDR3: TGTGCCAGCAGTTACTCGTCGGGTGCGTCGGGTGAGCAGTACTTC.

The V and J genes are TRBV27 and TRBJ2-2; D possibly uses TRBD1 or TRBD2 (5 bases each). V was shortened by 5 bases and J by 5 bases, with 12 bases between the two germline ends. The CDR3 runs 14 residues. Germline V gene data show CDR1 as MNHEY and CDR2 as SMNVEV (reference sequence). In DNA, the CDR3 is TGTGCCAGCAGTATGTGGGGGTTAACCGGGGAGCTGTTTTTT. It encodes CASSMWGLTGELFF.

This chain uses TRBV27 with TRBJ2-1; perhaps TRBD2 as D (7 bases). Trimming took off 10 bases at V and 9 bases at J, with 25 bases between the two ends. Germline CDR1 is MNHEY and CDR2 is SMNVEV (reference sequence). The CDR3 sequence is 15 residues long. CDR3 DNA: TGTGCCACTGCCCAGGGGCTAGCGGTTGGGGGTGAGCAGTTCTTC. The encoded protein is CATAQGLAVGGEQFF.

This clone was counted once. The chain combines TRBV13 with TRBJ2-5; D is possibly TRBD2 (6 bases). This CDR3 spans 21 amino acids. Trimming shortened V by 3 bases and J by 0 bases, and 29 bases separated the two germline ends. CDR1 is PRHDT and CDR2 is FYEKMQ in the germline V gene (reference sequence). The CDR3 DNA is TGTGCCAGCAGCTTGAGGGTGACTACAACCGCCCACCGGGACTACCAAGAGACCCAGTACTTC. Translating it yields CASSLRVTTTAHRDYQETQYF.